This T cell receptor beta chain comes out of a study of blood T cell repertoires in COVID-19. V was clipped by 0 bases and J by 3 bases, with 7 bases between them. CDR3 length: 14 residues. Germline V lookup: CDR1 KGHSH, CDR2 LQKENI. Sequencing used immunoSEQ multiplex PCR; TCRdb keeps in-frame clones, though not all of them. The sample includes about 170,000 clones, roughly 85% of them seen just once. Before being deemed recovered, Cohort 3 donors had two negative PCRs, clearance, or symptom resolution. The chain couples TRBV18 to TRBJ2-3; D is unclear. Input material: PBMCs or T cells enriched from blood (not recorded which). This receptor was taken from a woman between 45 and 60 years old who had recovered from COVID-19. This CDR3 is CASSPPAQTDTQYF. CDR3 sequence (DNA): TGTGCCAGCTCACCACCGGCCCAGACAGATACGCAGTATTTT.